This T cell receptor beta chain was identified during a study of blood T cell repertoires in COVID-19. The overall study: The samples span acute and convalescent COVID-19 from the United States, Italy and Spain.

Study processing details: How many nucleated cells were present was estimated from reference gene primer amplification. The data were produced by immunoSEQ multiplex PCR, yet TCRdb's version contains in-frame clones alone and is incomplete. D and trimming were read from the DNA, whereas the V and J calls and clone size are those reported in that table. The sample has about 200,000 clones, over 75% seen once. CDR3 length equals 13 residues. The V gene end was trimmed by 7 bases and the J gene end by 1 base; junction bases not matched to a gene: 3. Germline V gene lookup returns CDR1 MNHEY and CDR2 SVGAGI.

What was sequenced was peripheral blood. The chain uses TRBV6-5 and TRBJ1-1, with TRBD1 identical over 7 bases. This sequence was found in a woman older than 75 with active or convalescent COVID-19. CDR3 nucleotides: TGTGCCAGCACCGGGACAGAGAACACTGAAGCTTTCTTT. Residues: CASTGTENTEAFF.